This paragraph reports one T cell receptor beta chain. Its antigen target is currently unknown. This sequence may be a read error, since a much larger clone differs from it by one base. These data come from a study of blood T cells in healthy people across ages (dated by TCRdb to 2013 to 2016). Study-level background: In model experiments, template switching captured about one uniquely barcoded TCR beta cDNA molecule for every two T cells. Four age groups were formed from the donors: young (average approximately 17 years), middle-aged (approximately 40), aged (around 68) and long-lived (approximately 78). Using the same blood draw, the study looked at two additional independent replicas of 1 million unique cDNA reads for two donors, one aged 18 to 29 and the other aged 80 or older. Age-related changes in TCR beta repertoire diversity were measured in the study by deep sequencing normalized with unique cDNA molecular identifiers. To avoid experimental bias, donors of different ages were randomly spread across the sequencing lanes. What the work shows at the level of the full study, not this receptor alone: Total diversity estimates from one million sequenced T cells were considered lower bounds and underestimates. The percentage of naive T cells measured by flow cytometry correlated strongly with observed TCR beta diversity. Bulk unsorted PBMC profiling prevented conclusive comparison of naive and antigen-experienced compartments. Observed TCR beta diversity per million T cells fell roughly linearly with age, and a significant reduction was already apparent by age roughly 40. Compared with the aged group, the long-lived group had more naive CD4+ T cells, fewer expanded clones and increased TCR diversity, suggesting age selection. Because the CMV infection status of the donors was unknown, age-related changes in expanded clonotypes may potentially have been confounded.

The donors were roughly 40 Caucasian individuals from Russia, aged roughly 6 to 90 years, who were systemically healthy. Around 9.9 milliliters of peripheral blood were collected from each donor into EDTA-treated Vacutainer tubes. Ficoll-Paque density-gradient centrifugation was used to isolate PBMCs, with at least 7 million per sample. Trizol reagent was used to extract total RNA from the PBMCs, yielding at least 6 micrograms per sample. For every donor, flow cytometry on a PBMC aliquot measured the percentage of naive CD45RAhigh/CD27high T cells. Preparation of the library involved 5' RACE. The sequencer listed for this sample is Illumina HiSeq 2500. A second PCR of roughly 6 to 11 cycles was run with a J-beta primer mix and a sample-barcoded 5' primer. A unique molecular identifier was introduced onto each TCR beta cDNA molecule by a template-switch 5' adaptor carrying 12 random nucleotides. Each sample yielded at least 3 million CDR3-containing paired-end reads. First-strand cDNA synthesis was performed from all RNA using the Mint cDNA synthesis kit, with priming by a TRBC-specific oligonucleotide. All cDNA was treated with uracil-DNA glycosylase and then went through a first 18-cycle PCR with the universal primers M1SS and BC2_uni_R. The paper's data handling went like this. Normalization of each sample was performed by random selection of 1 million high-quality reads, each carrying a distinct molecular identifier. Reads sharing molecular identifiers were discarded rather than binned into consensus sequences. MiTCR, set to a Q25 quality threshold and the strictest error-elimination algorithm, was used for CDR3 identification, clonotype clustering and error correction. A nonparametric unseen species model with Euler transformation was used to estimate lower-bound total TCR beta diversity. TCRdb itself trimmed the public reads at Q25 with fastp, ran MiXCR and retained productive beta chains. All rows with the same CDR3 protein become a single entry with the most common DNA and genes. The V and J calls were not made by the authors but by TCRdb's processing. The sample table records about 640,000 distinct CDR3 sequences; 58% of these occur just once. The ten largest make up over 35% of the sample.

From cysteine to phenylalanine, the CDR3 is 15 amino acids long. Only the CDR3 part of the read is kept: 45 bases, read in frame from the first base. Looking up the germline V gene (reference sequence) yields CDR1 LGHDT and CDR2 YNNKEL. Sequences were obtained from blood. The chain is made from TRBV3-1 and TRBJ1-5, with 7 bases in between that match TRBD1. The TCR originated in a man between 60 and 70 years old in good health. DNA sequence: TGTGCCAGCAGACAAAGTAAAGGGGGCAATCGGCCCCAGCATTTT. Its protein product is CASRQSKGGNRPQHF. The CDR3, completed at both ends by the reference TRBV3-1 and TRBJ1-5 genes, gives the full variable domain DTAVSQTPKYLVTQMGNDKSIKCEQNLGHDTMYWYKQDSKKFLKIMFSYNNKELIINETVPNRFSPKSPDKAHLNLHINSLELGDSAVYFCASRQSKGGNRPQHFGDGTRLSIL.